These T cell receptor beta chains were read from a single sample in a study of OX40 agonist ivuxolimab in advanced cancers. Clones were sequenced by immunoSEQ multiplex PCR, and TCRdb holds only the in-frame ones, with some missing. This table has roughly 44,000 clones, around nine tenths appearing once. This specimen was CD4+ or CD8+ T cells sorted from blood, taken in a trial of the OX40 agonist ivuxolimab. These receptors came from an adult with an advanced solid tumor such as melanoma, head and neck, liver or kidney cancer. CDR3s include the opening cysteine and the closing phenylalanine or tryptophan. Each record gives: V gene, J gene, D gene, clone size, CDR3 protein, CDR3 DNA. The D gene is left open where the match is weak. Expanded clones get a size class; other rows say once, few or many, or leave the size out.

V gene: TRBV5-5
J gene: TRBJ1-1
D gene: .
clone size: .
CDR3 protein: CASSSWPGTLEAFF
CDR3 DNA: TGTGCCAGCAGCTCCTGGCCAGGGACCCTCGAAGCTTTCTTT

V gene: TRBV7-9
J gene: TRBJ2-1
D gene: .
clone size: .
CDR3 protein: CASRPSRAGFYNEQFF
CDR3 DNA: TGTGCCAGCAGGCCCTCTCGGGCGGGGTTCTACAATGAGCAGTTCTTC

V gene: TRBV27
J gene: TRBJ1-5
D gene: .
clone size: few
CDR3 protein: CALAGAVEQPQHF
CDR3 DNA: TGTGCCCTGGCTGGTGCGGTCGAGCAGCCCCAGCATTTT

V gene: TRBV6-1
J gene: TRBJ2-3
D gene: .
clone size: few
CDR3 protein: CASSVGVGGPTDTQYF
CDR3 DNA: TGTGCCAGCAGTGTAGGGGTGGGGGGGCCGACAGATACGCAGTATTTT

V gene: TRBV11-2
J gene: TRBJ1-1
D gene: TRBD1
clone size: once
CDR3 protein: CASSLVVDREF
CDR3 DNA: TGTGCCAGCAGCTTAGTGGTGGACAGGGAATTT

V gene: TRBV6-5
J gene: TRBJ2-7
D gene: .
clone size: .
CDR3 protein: CASSWDNSYEQYF
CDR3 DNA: TGTGCCAGCAGCTGGGACAACTCCTACGAGCAGTACTTC

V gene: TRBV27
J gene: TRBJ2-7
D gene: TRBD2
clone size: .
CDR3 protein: CASSFSGGETTYEQYF
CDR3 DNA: TGTGCCAGCAGTTTTAGTGGGGGGGAAACGACCTACGAGCAGTACTTC

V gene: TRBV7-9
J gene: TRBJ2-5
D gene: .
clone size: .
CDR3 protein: CASRPWGTETQYF
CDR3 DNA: TGTGCCAGCAGGCCCTGGGGGACAGAGACCCAGTACTTC

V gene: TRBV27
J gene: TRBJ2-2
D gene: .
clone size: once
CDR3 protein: CASSSWEANTGELFF
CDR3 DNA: TGTGCCAGCAGTTCTTGGGAGGCGAACACCGGGGAGCTGTTTTTT

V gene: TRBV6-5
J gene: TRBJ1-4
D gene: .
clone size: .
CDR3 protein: CASSYIGAQGEKLFF
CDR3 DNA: TGTGCCAGCAGTTACATAGGGGCCCAGGGAGAAAAACTGTTTTTT

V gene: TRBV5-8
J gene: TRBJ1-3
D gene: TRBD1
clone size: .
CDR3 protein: CASSPDRVGNTIYF
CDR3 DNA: TGTGCCAGCAGCCCGGACAGGGTTGGAAACACCATATATTTT

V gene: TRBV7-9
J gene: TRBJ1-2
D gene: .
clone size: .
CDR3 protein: CASTDRGRERSLGYTF
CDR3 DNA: TGTGCCAGCACCGACCGCGGCAGGGAAAGGAGCCTTGGCTACACCTTC

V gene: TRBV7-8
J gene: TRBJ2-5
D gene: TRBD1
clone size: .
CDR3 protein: CASSLDREETQYF
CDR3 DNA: TGTGCCAGCAGCTTGGACAGGGAAGAGACCCAGTACTTC

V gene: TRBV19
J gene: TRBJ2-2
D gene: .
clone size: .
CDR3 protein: CASRTANTGELFF
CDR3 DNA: TGTGCCAGTCGGACAGCGAACACCGGGGAGCTGTTTTTT

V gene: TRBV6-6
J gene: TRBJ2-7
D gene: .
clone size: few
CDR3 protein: CASSSQDEQYF
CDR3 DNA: TGTGCCAGCAGTTCTCAAGACGAGCAGTACTTC

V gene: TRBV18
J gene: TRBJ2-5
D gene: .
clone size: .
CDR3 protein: CASSPRGRRSDGETQYF
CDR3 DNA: TGTGCCAGCTCACCACGAGGGAGACGCTCGGACGGAGAGACCCAGTACTTC

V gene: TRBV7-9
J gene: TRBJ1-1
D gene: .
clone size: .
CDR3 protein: CASSLAGASTEAFF
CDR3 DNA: TGTGCCAGCAGCTTAGCGGGAGCTAGCACTGAAGCTTTCTTT

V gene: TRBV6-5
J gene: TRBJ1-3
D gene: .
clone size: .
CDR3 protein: CASSYLGSSGNTIYF
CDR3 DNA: TGTGCCAGCAGTTACCTAGGGAGCTCTGGAAACACCATATATTTT

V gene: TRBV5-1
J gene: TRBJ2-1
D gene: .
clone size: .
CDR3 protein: CASSLVGPVGGPYNEQFF
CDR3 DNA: TGCGCCAGCAGCTTGGTAGGACCAGTGGGGGGTCCCTACAATGAGCAGTTCTTC

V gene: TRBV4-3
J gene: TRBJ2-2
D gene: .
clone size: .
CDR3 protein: CASSQTPREVTGELFF
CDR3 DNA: TGCGCCAGCAGCCAAACCCCCAGGGAGGTAACCGGGGAGCTGTTTTTT

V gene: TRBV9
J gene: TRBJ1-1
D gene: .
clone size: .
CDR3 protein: CASSVGAEAFF
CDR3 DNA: TGTGCCAGCAGCGTAGGAGCGGAAGCTTTCTTT

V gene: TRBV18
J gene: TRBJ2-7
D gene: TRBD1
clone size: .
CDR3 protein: CASSPPKGTGVSYEQYF
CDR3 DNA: TGTGCCAGCTCACCACCGAAGGGGACAGGGGTCTCCTACGAGCAGTACTTC

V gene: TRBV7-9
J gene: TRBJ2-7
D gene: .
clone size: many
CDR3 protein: CASSLEVGGQGYEQYF
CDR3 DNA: TGTGCCAGCAGCTTAGAAGTAGGGGGTCAGGGATACGAGCAGTACTTC

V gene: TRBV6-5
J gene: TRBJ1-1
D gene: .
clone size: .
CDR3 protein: CASSYVLGRNTEAFF
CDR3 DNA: TGTGCCAGCAGTTACGTTTTGGGGAGGAACACTGAAGCTTTCTTT

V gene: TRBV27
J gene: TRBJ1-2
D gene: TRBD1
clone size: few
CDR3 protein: CASSRGGGGYTF
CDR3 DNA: TGTGCCAGCAGTCGAGGGGGCGGCGGCTACACCTTC

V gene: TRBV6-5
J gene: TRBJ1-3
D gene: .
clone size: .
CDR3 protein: CASSYSSSGFGNTIYF
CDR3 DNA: TGTGCCAGCAGTTACTCGAGTTCGGGGTTTGGAAACACCATATATTTT

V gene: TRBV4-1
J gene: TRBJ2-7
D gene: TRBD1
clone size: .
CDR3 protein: CASSQVKGQGADYEQYF
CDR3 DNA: TGCGCCAGCAGCCAAGTCAAGGGACAGGGGGCCGACTACGAGCAGTACTTC

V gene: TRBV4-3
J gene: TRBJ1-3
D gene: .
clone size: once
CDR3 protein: CASSQSRLSSGNTIYF
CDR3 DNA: TGCGCCAGCAGCCAAAGTAGACTTAGCTCTGGAAACACCATATATTTT

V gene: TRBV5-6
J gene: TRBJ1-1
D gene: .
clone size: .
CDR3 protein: CASSAHTEAFF
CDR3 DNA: TGTGCCAGCAGCGCCCACACTGAAGCTTTCTTT

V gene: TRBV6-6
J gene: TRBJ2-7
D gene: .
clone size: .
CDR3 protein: CASSYGDEQYF
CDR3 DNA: TGTGCCAGCAGTTACGGGGACGAGCAGTACTTC

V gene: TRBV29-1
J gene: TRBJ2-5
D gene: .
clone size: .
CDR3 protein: CSVVLVQETQYF
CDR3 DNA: TGCAGCGTTGTCCTTGTGCAAGAGACCCAGTACTTC

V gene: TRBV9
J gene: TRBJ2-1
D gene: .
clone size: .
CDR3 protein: CASSGSLTDEQFF
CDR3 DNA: TGTGCCAGCAGCGGTAGCTTAACTGATGAGCAGTTCTTC

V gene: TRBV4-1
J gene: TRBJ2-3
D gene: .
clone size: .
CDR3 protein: CASSLVGGPPGTQYF
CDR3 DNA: TGCGCCAGCAGCTTAGTGGGGGGCCCACCGGGTACGCAGTATTTT

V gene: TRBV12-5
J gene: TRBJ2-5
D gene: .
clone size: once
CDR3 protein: CASGLTPAQYF
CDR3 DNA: TGTGCTAGTGGTTTGACGCCGGCCCAGTACTTC

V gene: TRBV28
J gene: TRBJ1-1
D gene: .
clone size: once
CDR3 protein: CASSLGGWNTEAFF
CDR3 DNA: TGTGCCAGCAGTCTAGGGGGTTGGAACACTGAAGCTTTCTTT

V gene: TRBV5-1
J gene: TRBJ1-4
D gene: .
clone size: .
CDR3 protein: CASSSGQPTTNEKLFF
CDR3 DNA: TGCGCCAGCAGCTCCGGACAGCCTACAACTAATGAAAAACTGTTTTTT

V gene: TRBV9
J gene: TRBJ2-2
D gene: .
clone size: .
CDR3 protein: CASSVGKGAGTGELFF
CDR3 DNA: TGTGCCAGCAGCGTAGGAAAAGGGGCGGGCACCGGGGAGCTGTTTTTT

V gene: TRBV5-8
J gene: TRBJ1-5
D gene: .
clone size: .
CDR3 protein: CASDTGLSQPQHF
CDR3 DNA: TGTGCCAGCGATACAGGGCTTAGTCAGCCCCAGCATTTT

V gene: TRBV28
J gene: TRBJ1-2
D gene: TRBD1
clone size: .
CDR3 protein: CASSFPTGFYGYTF
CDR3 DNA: TGTGCCAGCAGTTTTCCGACAGGGTTCTATGGCTACACCTTC

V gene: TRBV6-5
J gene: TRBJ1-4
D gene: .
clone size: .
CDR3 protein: CASSDTGQPPEKLFF
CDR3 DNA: TGTGCCAGCAGCGACACCGGACAACCCCCTGAAAAACTGTTTTTT

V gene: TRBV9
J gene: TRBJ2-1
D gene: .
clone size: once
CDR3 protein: CASSPSGGAHNEQFF
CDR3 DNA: TGTGCCAGCAGCCCTAGTGGGGGGGCCCACAATGAGCAGTTCTTC

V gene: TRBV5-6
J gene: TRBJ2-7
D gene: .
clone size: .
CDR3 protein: CASSLEYEQYF
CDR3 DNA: TGTGCCAGCAGCTTAGAATACGAGCAGTACTTC

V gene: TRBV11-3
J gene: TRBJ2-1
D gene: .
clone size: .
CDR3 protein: CASSLEVVSSNEQFF
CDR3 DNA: TGTGCCAGCAGCTTAGAGGTAGTCAGCTCCAATGAGCAGTTCTTC

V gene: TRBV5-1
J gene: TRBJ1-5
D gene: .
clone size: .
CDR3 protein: CASSLVGLKSGDQPQHF
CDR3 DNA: TGCGCCAGCAGCTTGGTGGGGCTAAAATCCGGGGATCAGCCCCAGCATTTT

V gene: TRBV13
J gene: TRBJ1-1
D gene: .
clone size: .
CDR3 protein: CASSLGLSRAFF
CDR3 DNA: TGTGCCAGCAGCTTAGGCCTCAGTAGGGCTTTCTTT

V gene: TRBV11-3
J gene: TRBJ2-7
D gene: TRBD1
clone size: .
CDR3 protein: CASSSGTGSEQYF
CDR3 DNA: TGTGCCAGCAGTTCCGGGACAGGATCCGAGCAGTACTTC

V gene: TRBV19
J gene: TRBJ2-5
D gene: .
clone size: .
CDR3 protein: CASSPLGLDELQETQYF
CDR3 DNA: TGTGCCAGTAGTCCTTTAGGACTTGATGAACTCCAAGAGACCCAGTACTTC

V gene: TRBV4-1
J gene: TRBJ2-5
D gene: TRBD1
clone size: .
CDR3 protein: CASSQEGIGQGVETQYF
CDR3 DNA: TGCGCCAGCAGCCAAGAGGGGATAGGACAGGGTGTGGAGACCCAGTACTTC

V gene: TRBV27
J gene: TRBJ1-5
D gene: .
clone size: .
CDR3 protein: CASSFSGHLNQPQHF
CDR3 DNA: TGTGCCAGCAGTTTCTCGGGACACCTCAATCAGCCCCAGCATTTT

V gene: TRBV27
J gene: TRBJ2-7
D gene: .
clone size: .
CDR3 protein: CASTQGFGEQYF
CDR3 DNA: TGTGCCAGCACCCAGGGGTTTGGGGAGCAGTACTTC

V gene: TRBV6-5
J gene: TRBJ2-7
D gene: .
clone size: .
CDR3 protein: CASSYSSGGSYEQYF
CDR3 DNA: TGTGCCAGCAGTTACTCTAGTGGGGGCTCCTACGAGCAGTACTTT